What follows describes a single T cell receptor (beta chain). PCR amplification of the TCRs was performed with Phusion for 20 to 25 PCR cycles, and it relied on a constant-region primer together with a V-primer adapter. TCRdb re-analysed the reads in MiXCR, keeping a single row per CDR3 protein. The table shows roughly 48,000 distinct CDR3 sequences, with roughly 31% occurring only once. Deletions cut 1 base from V and 4 bases from J, with 13 bases between. The CDR3 spans 16 residues. Germline V CDR1 and CDR2: KGHDR, SFDVKD. This entry is derived from a study of low-dose radiotherapy and immunotherapy resistance in tumors. Regarding time point: after trial treatment. Treatment meaning: LDRT plus nivolumab, ipilimumab, low-dose cyclophosphamide and aspirin (RACIN trial).

The clonotype originates from a male donor with rectosigmoid adenocarcinoma. This specimen consisted of PBMCs, obtained after low-dose radiotherapy plus immunotherapy. The chain uses TRBV24-1 and TRBJ1-5; D not certain. CDR3 coding DNA: TGTGCCACCAGTGATTTAGTAATCCCATTTAATCAGCCCCAGCATTTT. Translated, it gives CATSDLVIPFNQPQHF.